The rows below give T cell receptor beta chains drawn from one sample of a study of shared clonotypes between healthy human individuals. The table came from immunoSEQ multiplex PCR; TCRdb's copy has only in-frame clones and leaves some out. The sample comprises around 990,000 clones, about 72% of which are singletons, and 0.89% rests with the top ten. Sequenced sample: memory CD4+ T cells from PBMCs. These receptor sequences come from a man between 18 and 29 years old in good health. Some clones in this sample may be carry-over from other donors' samples. Each CDR3 is given with its conserved first and last residue. The D gene is left open where the match is weak. Expanded clones get a size class; other rows say once, few or many, or leave the size out.

v_call,clone_size,j_call,d_call,cdr3_aa,cdr3_nt
TRBV6-1,once,TRBJ2-3,TRBD2,CASRRLAGGPDTQYF,TGTGCCAGCAGGAGACTAGCGGGAGGGCCAGATACGCAGTATTTT
TRBV6-6,-,TRBJ1-2,TRBD1,CASERQGRNYGYTF,TGTGCCAGCGAGCGACAGGGGAGGAACTATGGCTACACCTTC
TRBV7-2,-,TRBJ2-7,TRBD1,CASSFGQASYEQYF,TGTGCCAGCAGCTTCGGACAGGCCTCCTACGAGCAGTACTTC
TRBV5-4,once,TRBJ1-1,-,CASSTSTELNTEAFF,TGTGCCAGCAGCACCTCGACAGAGCTGAACACTGAAGCTTTCTTT
TRBV4-2,-,TRBJ2-1,-,CASSLNWDGNEQFF,TGTGCCAGCAGCCTTAATTGGGACGGGAATGAGCAGTTCTTC
TRBV5-1,-,TRBJ2-7,TRBD1,CASSWGDRDVYEQYF,TGCGCCAGCAGCTGGGGGGACAGGGATGTCTACGAGCAGTACTTC
TRBV27,-,TRBJ2-2,-,CASWPWRGTGELFF,TGTGCCAGCTGGCCCTGGCGAGGCACCGGGGAGCTGTTTTTT
TRBV30,-,TRBJ2-1,-,CAWSRGLIYNEQFF,TGTGCCTGGAGTCGAGGACTGATCTACAATGAGCAGTTCTTC
TRBV7-9,once,TRBJ1-4,TRBD1,CASSHLGQGRTNEKLFF,TGTGCCAGCAGCCACCTGGGACAGGGACGAACTAATGAAAAACTGTTTTTT
TRBV19,once,TRBJ2-5,-,CASSSALETQYF,TGTGCCAGTAGTTCAGCTCTGGAGACCCAGTACTTC
TRBV10-2,-,TRBJ2-5,TRBD1,CASSRGQGGETQYF,TGCGCCAGCAGCCGGGGACAGGGGGGAGAGACCCAGTACTTC
TRBV11-3,-,TRBJ2-1,TRBD2,CASSLAGTSGRGEQFF,TGTGCCAGCAGCTTAGCAGGGACTAGCGGGAGGGGTGAGCAGTTCTTC
TRBV14,-,TRBJ2-1,TRBD2,CASSPQLAGNEQFF,TGTGCCAGCAGCCCACAACTAGCGGGGAATGAGCAGTTCTTC
TRBV7-9,-,TRBJ2-3,-,CASSLGGGGTDTQYF,TGTGCCAGCAGCTTAGGAGGAGGGGGGACAGATACGCAGTATTTT
TRBV19,once,TRBJ1-1,-,CASTPGRKNTEAFF,TGTGCCAGTACCCCAGGGAGAAAGAACACTGAAGCTTTCTTT
TRBV5-1,-,TRBJ2-7,-,CASGPLTTGKYEQYF,TGCGCCAGCGGACCCTTAACGACAGGAAAGTACGAGCAGTACTTC
TRBV29-1,few,TRBJ2-5,-,CSGYRGTETQYF,TGCAGCGGTTACCGGGGCACAGAGACCCAGTACTTC
TRBV27,-,TRBJ2-7,-,CASSRGDRPEQYF,TGTGCCAGCAGTCGGGGGGACAGGCCGGAGCAGTACTTC
TRBV10-3,-,TRBJ2-7,-,CAIRDAGSSYEQYF,TGTGCCATCAGGGACGCCGGGAGCTCCTACGAGCAGTACTTC
TRBV2,few,TRBJ2-7,TRBD1,CASSRQGNEQYF,TGTGCCAGCAGTCGACAGGGGAACGAGCAGTACTTC
TRBV11-1,-,TRBJ2-7,-,CASSLARLGARSYEQYF,TGTGCCAGCAGCTTAGCGCGATTGGGGGCGCGGTCCTACGAGCAGTACTTC
TRBV7-2,-,TRBJ2-7,TRBD2,CASSDRAGGVAYEQYF,TGTGCCAGCAGCGACCGAGCGGGGGGCGTGGCCTACGAGCAGTACTTC
TRBV5-1,few,TRBJ1-1,-,CASSLAHGDTEAFF,TGCGCCAGCAGCTTGGCCCACGGGGACACTGAAGCTTTCTTT
TRBV2,-,TRBJ2-7,-,CASCRGEIYEQYF,TGTGCCAGCTGCCGCGGGGAAATCTACGAGCAGTACTTC
TRBV10-1,-,TRBJ2-1,TRBD2,CASSPSGLAGWYEQFF,TGCGCCAGCAGTCCCTCGGGCCTAGCGGGATGGTATGAGCAGTTCTTC
TRBV2,-,TRBJ2-5,TRBD1,CASRETTGKETQYF,TGTGCCAGCAGGGAGACGACAGGGAAAGAGACCCAGTACTTC
TRBV13,-,TRBJ2-5,TRBD2,CATRLAGGPRETQYF,TGTGCCACCAGACTAGCGGGAGGGCCCCGAGAGACCCAGTACTTC
TRBV11-3,-,TRBJ2-1,-,CASSPGTPRGEQFF,TGTGCCAGCAGCCCTGGGACTCCCCGGGGTGAGCAGTTCTTC
TRBV4-2,-,TRBJ2-7,TRBD2,CASSQDSGASYEQYF,TGTGCCAGCAGCCAAGATAGCGGGGCTTCCTACGAGCAGTACTTC
TRBV29-1,-,TRBJ2-3,TRBD2,CSTRTSGRGGDTQYF,TGCAGCACTCGGACTAGCGGGAGGGGTGGAGATACGCAGTATTTT
TRBV7-9,-,TRBJ2-1,-,CASSLNQRGNEQFF,TGTGCCAGCAGCCTGAACCAAAGGGGCAATGAGCAGTTCTTC
TRBV5-1,-,TRBJ2-3,-,CASSGAAVRTDTQYF,TGCGCCAGCAGCGGGGCCGCTGTGCGCACAGATACGCAGTATTTT
TRBV5-1,-,TRBJ1-5,-,CASSLGGEQPQHF,TGCGCCAGCAGCTTGGGGGGGGAACAGCCCCAGCATTTT
TRBV2,-,TRBJ1-4,TRBD1,CASRAGQGDPNEKLFF,TGTGCCAGCAGGGCTGGACAGGGAGATCCTAATGAAAAACTGTTTTTT
TRBV7-2,-,TRBJ1-1,-,CASSLIGNRRNTEAFF,TGTGCCAGCAGCTTGATTGGGAATAGGCGGAACACTGAAGCTTTCTTT
TRBV29-1,-,TRBJ2-2,-,CSVDGQSTGELFF,TGCAGCGTTGATGGGCAGTCCACCGGGGAGCTGTTTTTT
TRBV29-1,once,TRBJ2-3,TRBD2,CSVARAGVTDTQYF,TGCAGCGTTGCGCGGGCGGGGGTCACAGATACGCAGTATTTT
TRBV19,-,TRBJ1-1,TRBD1,CASSPGQGNTEAFF,TGTGCCAGTAGTCCGGGACAGGGGAACACTGAAGCTTTCTTT
TRBV9,once,TRBJ1-2,TRBD1,CASSVALTGVYGYTF,TGTGCCAGCAGCGTAGCTTTGACAGGGGTCTATGGCTACACCTTC
TRBV28,-,TRBJ1-2,TRBD1,CASSLLGTGGNYGYTF,TGTGCCAGCAGTTTGCTCGGGACAGGGGGTAACTATGGCTACACCTTC
TRBV28,-,TRBJ2-7,TRBD2,CATYSGSREQYF,TGTGCCACCTATAGCGGGAGTCGCGAGCAGTACTTC
TRBV5-1,-,TRBJ2-1,TRBD2,CASSLLLAAPNEQFF,TGCGCCAGCAGCTTGTTACTAGCGGCCCCCAATGAGCAGTTCTTC
TRBV30,-,TRBJ2-1,-,CACGPVERYNEQFF,TGTGCCTGTGGGCCAGTGGAGCGATACAATGAGCAGTTCTTC
TRBV7-8,-,TRBJ1-2,-,CASSLGGREGGYTF,TGTGCCAGCAGCTTAGGAGGGCGGGAAGGCGGCTACACCTTC
TRBV6-5,once,TRBJ2-2,TRBD2,CASREGGRRTGELFF,TGTGCCAGCCGGGAGGGCGGGAGACGGACCGGGGAGCTGTTTTTT
TRBV28,-,TRBJ2-1,-,CASSSMLNEQFF,TGTGCCAGCAGTAGTATGTTGAATGAGCAGTTCTTC
TRBV7-3,-,TRBJ2-1,-,CASSFDGGSGKQFF,TGTGCCAGCAGCTTTGATGGGGGATCGGGCAAGCAGTTCTTC
TRBV28,few,TRBJ2-3,-,CASIGSGTDTQYF,TGTGCCAGCATCGGGAGCGGCACAGATACGCAGTATTTT
TRBV5-1,-,TRBJ1-4,-,CASTGQDEKLFF,TGCGCCAGCACTGGTCAAGATGAAAAACTGTTTTTT
TRBV4-3,-,TRBJ1-4,-,CASSQALRRDEKLFF,TGCGCCAGCAGCCAGGCCCTTCGGAGAGATGAAAAACTGTTTTTT
TRBV19,-,TRBJ2-2,TRBD1,CASSIRRDRGLDRDTGELFF,TGTGCCAGTAGTATCCGCCGCGACAGGGGTCTCGATCGGGACACCGGGGAGCTGTTTTTT
TRBV7-3,-,TRBJ1-1,TRBD1,CASSSTGGGNAEAFF,TGTGCCAGCAGCTCTACAGGGGGCGGGAACGCTGAAGCTTTCTTT
TRBV5-1,-,TRBJ2-1,TRBD1,CASRQGSNEQFF,TGCGCCAGCAGACAGGGGAGCAATGAGCAGTTCTTC
TRBV5-8,-,TRBJ2-1,-,CASSLASNEQFF,TGTGCCAGCAGCTTGGCTAGTAATGAGCAGTTCTTC
TRBV28,-,TRBJ1-5,-,CASRVGNQPQHF,TGTGCCAGCAGGGTGGGAAATCAGCCCCAGCATTTT
TRBV4-1,-,TRBJ1-1,-,CASSRTVNTEAFF,TGCGCCAGCAGCAGGACAGTCAACACTGAAGCTTTCTTT
TRBV2,-,TRBJ1-1,-,CASSPRGNTEAFF,TGTGCCAGCTCCCCCAGGGGTAACACTGAAGCTTTCTTT
TRBV7-9,-,TRBJ2-2,-,CASSPGELFF,TGTGCCAGCAGTCCCGGGGAGCTGTTTTTT
TRBV5-1,-,TRBJ2-3,TRBD2,CASSSTSGTDTQYF,TGCGCCAGCAGCTCGACTAGCGGGACAGATACGCAGTATTTT